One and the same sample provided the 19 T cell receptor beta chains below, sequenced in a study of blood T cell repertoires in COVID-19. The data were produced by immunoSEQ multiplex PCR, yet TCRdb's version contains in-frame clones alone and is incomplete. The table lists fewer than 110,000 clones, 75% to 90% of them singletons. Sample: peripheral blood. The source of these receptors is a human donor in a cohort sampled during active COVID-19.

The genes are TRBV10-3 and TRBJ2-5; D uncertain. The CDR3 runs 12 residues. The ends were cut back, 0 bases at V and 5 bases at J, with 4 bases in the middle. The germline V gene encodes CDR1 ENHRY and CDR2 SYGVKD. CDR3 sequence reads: CAISESGETQYF. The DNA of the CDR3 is TGTGCCATCAGTGAGTCCGGGGAGACCCAGTACTTC.

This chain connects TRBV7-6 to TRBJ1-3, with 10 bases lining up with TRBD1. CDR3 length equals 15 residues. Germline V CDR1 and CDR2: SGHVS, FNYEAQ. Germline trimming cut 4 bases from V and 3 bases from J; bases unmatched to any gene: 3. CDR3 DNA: TGTGCCAGCAGCTCAGGGACAGGGGTTGGAAACACCATATATTTT. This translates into CASSSGTGVGNTIYF.

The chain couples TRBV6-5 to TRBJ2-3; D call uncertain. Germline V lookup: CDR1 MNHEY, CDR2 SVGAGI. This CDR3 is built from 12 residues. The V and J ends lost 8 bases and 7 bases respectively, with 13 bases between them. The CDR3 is CASSQSAHTQYF. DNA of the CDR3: TGTGCCAGCTCCCAAAGCGCCCATACGCAGTATTTT.

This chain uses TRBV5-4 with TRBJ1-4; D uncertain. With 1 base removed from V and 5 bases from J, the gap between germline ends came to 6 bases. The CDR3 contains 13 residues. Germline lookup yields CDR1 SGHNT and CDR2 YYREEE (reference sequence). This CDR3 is CASSLTRNEKLFF. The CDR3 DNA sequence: TGTGCCAGCAGCTTGACGAGAAATGAAAAACTGTTTTTT.

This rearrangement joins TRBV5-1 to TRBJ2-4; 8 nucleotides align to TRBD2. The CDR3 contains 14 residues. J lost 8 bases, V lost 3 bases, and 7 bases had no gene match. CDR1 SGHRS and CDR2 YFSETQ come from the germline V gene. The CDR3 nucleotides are TGCGCCAGCAGCTGGGAGCGGGGGCAAGACATTCAGTACTTC. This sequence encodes CASSWERGQDIQYF. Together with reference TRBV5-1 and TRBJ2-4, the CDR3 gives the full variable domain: KAGVTQTPRYLIKTRGQQVTLSCSPISGHRSVSWYQQTPGQGLQFLFEYFSETQRNKGNFPGRFSGRQFSNSRSEMNVSTLELGDSALYLCASSWERGQDIQYFGAGTRLSVL.

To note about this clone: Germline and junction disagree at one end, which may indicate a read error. CDR3 region: CASREDRTPVYGYTF. The CDR3 coding sequence is TGTGCCAGCAGGGAAGACAGGACCCCTGTCTATGGCTACACCTTC. V is TRBV2 and J is TRBJ1-2; tentative D call: TRBD1 (6 bases). From germline, CDR1 is SNHLY and CDR2 FYNNEI. This CDR3 contains 15 residues. The complete variable domain, with remaining parts taken from reference TRBV2 and TRBJ1-2, reads EPEVTQTPSHQVTQMGQEVILRCVPISNHLYFYWYRQILGQKVEFLVSFYNNEISEKSEIFDDQFSVERPDGSNFTLKIRSTKLEDSAMYFCASREDRTPVYGYTFGSGTRLTVV.

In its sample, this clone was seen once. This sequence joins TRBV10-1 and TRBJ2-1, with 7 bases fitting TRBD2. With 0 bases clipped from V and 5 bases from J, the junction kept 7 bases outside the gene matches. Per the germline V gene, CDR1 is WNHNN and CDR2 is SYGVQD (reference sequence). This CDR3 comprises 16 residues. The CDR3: CASSESSTSLNNEQFF. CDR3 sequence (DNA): TGCGCCAGCAGTGAGTCGTCGACTAGCCTGAACAATGAGCAGTTCTTC.

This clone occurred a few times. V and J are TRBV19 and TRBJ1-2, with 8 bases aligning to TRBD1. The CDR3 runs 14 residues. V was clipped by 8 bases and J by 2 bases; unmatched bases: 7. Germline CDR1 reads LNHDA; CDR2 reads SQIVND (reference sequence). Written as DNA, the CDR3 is TGTGCCAGTGCGCCGGGACAGGCAAACTATGGCTACACCTTC. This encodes CASAPGQANYGYTF.

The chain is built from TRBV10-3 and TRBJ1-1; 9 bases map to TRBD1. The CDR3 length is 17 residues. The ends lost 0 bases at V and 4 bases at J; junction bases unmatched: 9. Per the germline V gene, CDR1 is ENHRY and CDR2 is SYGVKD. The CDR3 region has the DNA TGTGCCATCAGTGAGTCTGTATTAGGGGACAGGGCCACTGAAGCTTTCTTT. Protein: CAISESVLGDRATEAFF.

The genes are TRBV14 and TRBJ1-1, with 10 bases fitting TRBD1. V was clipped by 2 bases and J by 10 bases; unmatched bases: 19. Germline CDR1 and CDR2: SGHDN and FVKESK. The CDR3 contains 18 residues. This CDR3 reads CASSQLNYRDRGLGGAFF. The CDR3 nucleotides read TGTGCCAGCAGCCAATTGAACTACCGGGACAGGGGATTAGGGGGAGCTTTCTTT.

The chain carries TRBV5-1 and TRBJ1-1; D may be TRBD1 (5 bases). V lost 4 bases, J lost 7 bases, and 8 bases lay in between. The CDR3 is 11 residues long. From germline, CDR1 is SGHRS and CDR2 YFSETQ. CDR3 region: CASSQDIEAFF. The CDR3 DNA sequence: TGCGCCAGCAGCCAGGACATTGAAGCTTTCTTT.

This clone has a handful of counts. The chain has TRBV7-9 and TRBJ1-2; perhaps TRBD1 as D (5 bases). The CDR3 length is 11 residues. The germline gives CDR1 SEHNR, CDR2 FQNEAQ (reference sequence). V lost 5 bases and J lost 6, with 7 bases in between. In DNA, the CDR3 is TGTGCCAGCAGCACCAGGGATGGCTACACCTTC. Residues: CASSTRDGYTF.

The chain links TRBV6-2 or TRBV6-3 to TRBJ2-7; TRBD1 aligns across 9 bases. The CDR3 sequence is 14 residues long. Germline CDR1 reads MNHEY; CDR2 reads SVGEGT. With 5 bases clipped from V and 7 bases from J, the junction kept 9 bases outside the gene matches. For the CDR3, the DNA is TGTGCCAGCAGTCAGACAGGGGGTCGGGATGAGCAGTACTTC. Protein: CASSQTGGRDEQYF.

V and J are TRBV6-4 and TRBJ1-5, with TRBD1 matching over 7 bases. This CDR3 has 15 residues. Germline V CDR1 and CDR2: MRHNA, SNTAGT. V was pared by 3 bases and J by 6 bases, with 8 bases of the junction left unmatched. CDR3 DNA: TGTGCCAGCAGTGAGTACCGACAGGGTGGTCAGCCCCAGCATTTT. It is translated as CASSEYRQGGQPQHF.

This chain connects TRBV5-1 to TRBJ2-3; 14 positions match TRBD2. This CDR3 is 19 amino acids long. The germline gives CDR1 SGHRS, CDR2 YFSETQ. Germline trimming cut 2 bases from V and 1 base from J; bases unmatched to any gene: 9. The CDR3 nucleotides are TGCGCCAGCAGCTTCACGACTAGCGGGGGGGCTGTCCGCACAGATACGCAGTATTTT. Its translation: CASSFTTSGGAVRTDTQYF.

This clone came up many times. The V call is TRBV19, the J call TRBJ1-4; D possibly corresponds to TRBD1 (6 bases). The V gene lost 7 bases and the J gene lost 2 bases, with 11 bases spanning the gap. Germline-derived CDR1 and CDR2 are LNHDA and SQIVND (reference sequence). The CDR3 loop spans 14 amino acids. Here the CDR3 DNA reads TGTGCCAGTACCCTAGGGGGTACTAATGAAAAACTGTTTTTT. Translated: CASTLGGTNEKLFF.

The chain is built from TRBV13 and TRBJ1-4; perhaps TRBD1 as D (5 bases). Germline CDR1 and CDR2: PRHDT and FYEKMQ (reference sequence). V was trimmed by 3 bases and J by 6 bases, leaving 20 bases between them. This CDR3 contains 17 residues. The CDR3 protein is CASSLSNRRQLDEKLFF. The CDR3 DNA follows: TGTGCCAGCAGCTTGAGTAACAGGAGACAGTTAGATGAAAAACTGTTTTTT.

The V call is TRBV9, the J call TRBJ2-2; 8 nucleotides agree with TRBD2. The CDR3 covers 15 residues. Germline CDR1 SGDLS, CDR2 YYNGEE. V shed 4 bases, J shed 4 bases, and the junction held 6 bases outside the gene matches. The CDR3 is CASSPEGLVTGELFF. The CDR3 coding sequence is TGTGCCAGCAGCCCCGAGGGACTAGTCACCGGGGAGCTGTTTTTT. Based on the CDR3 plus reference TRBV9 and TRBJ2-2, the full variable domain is DSGVTQTPKHLITATGQRVTLRCSPRSGDLSVYWYQQSLDQGLQFLIQYYNGEERAKGNILERFSAQQFPDLHSELNLSSLELGDSALYFCASSPEGLVTGELFFGEGSRLTVL.

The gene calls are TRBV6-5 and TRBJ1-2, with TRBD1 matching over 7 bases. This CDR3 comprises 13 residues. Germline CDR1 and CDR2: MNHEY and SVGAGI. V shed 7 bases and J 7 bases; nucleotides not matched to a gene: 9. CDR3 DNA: TGTGCCAGCACCATCAGACAGGGTGGTGGCTACACCTTC. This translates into CASTIRQGGGYTF.